This T cell receptor beta chain was sequenced during a study of T cell repertoires in cytomegalovirus infection. Trimming cost V 1 base and J 7 bases, with 14 bases left between them. Germline V gene lookup returns CDR1 MGHRA and CDR2 YSYEKL. The CDR3 loop spans 16 amino acids. In this sample, this clonotype turned up many times. What it binds is not known. Study findings and constraints: Totalled public TCR beta family frequency picked out people who carried CMV plus the relevant HLA. HLA-C-restricted, CMV-specific TCR beta clonotypes were dominant ex vivo.

TCRdb reprocessed the reads with MiXCR, giving one entry per CDR3 protein. The data hold around 450,000 distinct CDR3 sequences, with 11% observed a single time. What was sequenced was PBMCs. The TCR comes from a human donor in good health (CMV status not recorded). Some clones in this sample may be carry-over from other donors' samples. V and J are TRBV4-1 and TRBJ1-6; TRBD1 might be the D (5 bases). The CDR3 DNA is TGCGCCAGCAGCCAAGTGATGGGGACCAGGAATTCACCCCTCCACTTT. As protein: CASSQVMGTRNSPLHF.